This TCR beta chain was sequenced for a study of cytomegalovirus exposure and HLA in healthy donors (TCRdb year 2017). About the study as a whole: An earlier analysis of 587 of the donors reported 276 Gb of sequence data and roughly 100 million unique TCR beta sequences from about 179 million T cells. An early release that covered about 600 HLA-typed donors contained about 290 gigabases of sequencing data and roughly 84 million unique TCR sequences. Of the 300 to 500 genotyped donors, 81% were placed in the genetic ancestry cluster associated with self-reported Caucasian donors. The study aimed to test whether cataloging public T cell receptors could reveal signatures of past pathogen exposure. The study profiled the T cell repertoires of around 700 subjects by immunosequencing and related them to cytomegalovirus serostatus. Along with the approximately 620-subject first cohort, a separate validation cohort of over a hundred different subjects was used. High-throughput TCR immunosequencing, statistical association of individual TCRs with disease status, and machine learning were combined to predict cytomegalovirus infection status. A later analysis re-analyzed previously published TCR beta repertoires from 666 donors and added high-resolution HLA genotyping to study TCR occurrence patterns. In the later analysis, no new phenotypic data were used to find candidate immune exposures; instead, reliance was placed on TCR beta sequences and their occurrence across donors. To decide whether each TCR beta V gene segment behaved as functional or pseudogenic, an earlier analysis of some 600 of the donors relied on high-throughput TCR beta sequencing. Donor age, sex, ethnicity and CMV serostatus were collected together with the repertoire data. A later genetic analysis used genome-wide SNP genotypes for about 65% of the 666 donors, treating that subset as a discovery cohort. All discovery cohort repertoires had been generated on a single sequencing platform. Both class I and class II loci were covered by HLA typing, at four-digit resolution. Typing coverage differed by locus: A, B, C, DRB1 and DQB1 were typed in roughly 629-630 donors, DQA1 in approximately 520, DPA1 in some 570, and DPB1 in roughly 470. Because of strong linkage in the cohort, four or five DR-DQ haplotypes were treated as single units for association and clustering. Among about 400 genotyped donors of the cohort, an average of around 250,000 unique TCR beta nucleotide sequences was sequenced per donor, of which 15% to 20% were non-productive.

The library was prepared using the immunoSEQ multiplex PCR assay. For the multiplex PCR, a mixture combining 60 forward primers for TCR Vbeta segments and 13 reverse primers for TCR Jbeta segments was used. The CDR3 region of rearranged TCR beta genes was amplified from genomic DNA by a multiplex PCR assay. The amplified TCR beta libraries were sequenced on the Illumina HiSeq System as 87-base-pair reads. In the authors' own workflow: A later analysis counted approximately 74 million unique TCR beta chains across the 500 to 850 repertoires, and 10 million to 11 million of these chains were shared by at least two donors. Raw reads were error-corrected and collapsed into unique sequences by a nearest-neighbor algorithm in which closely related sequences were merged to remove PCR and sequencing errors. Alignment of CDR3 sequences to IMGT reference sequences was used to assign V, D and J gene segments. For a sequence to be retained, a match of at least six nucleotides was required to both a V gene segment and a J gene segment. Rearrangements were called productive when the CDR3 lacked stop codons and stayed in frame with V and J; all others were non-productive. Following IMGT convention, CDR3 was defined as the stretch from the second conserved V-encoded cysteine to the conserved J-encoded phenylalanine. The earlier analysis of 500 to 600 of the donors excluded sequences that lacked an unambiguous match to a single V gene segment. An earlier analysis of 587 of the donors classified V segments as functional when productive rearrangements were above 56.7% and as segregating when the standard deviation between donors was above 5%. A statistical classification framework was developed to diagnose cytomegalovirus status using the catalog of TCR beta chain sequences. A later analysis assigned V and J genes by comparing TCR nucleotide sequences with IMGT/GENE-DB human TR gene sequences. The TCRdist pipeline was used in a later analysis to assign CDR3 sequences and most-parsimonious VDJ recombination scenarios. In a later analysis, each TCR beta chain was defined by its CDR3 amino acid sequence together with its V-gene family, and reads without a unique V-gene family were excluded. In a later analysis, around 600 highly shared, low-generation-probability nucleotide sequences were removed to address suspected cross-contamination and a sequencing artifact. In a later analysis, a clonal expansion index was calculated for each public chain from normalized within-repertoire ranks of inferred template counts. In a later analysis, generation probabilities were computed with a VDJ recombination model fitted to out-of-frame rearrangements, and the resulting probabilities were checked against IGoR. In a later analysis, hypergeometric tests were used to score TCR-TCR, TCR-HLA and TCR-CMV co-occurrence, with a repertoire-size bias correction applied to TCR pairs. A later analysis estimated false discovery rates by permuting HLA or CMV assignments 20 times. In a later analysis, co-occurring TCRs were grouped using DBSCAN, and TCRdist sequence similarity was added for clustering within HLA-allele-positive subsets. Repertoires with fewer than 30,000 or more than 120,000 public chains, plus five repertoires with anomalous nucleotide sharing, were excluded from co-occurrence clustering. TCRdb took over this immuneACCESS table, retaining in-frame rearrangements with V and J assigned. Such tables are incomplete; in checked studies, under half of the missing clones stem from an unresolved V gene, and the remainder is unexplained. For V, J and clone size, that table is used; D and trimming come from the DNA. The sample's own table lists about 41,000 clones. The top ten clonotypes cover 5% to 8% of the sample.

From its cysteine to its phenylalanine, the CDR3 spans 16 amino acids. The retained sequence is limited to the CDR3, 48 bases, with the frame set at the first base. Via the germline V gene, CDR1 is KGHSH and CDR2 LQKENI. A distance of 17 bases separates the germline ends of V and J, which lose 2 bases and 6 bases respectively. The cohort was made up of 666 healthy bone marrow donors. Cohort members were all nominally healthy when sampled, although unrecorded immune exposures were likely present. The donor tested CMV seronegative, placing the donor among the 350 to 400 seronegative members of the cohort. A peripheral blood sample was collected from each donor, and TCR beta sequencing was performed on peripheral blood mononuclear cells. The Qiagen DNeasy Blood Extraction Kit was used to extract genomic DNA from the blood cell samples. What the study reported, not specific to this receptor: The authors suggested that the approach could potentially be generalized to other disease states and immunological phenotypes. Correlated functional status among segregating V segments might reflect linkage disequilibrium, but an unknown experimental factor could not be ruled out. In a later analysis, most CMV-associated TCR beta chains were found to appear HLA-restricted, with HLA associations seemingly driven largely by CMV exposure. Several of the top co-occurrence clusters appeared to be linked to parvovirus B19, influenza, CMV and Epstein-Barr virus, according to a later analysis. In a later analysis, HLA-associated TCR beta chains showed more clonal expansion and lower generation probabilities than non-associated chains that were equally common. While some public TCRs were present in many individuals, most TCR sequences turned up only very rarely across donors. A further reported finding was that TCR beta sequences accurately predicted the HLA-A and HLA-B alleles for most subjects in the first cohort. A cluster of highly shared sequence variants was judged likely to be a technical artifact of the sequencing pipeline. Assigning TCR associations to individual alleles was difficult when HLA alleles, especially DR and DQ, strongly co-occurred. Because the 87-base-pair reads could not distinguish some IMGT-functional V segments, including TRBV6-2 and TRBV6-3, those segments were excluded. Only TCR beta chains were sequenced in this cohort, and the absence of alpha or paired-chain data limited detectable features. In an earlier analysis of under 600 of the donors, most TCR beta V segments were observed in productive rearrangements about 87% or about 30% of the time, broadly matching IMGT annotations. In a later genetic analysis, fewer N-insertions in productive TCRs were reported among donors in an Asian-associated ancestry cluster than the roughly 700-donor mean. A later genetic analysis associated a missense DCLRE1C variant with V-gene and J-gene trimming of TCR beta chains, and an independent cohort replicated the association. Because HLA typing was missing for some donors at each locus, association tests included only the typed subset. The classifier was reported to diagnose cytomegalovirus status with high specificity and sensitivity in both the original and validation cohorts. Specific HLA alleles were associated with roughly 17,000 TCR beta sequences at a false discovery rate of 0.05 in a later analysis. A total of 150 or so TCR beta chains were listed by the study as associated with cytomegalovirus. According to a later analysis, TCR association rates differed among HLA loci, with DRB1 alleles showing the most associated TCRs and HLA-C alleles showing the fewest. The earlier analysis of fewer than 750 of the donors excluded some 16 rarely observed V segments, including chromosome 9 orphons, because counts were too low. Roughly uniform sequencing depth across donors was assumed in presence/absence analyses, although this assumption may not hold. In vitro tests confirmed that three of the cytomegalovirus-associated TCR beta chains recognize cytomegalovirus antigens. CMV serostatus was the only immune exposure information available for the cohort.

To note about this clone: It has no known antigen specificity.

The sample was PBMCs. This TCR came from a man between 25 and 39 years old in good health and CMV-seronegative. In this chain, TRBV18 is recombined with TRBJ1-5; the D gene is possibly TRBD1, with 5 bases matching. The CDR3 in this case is CASSPNPPGSSQPQHF. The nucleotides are TGTGCCAGCTCACCAAATCCCCCAGGGTCGAGTCAGCCCCAGCATTTT.